The present T cell receptor (beta chain) was sequenced within a study of spatial heterogeneity in lung cancer. About the research overall: Beta-chain sequences consistently outnumbered alpha-chain sequences in detection.

This CDR3 has 13 residues. V was shortened by 2 bases and J by 6 bases, with 9 bases between the two germline ends. CDR1 SGHRS and CDR2 YFSETQ come from the germline V gene. Study results and caveats: Whereas they appeared in blood less at follow-up, ubiquitous expanded tumor TCRs appeared there more at resection.

Specified time point: sample taken at primary tumor resection. Sequencing of whole RNA from tumor, nontumor lung or frozen PBMC involved no sorting. The sample holds a few counts of this clonotype. The antigen is unknown. TCRdb re-analysed the 5' RACE reads in MiXCR, keeping a single row per CDR3 protein. This table has approximately 82,000 distinct CDR3 sequences, around 12% appearing once. The J gene is TRBJ2-1, the V gene TRBV5-1, with no clear D. The sequence came from a male donor with early-stage non-small cell lung cancer. This specimen was PBMCs, taken at surgery. CDR3 sequence: CASSFRVGNEQFF. The CDR3 DNA is TGCGCCAGCAGCTTTAGGGTAGGCAATGAGCAGTTCTTC.